This entry concerns a single T cell receptor (beta chain). Its antigen is unknown. Per-nucleotide qualities are absent, and no much larger clonotype sits a single base away. This record comes from a study of chemoradiotherapy in HPV16-positive cancers (dated by TCRdb to 2022 to 2024). Turning to the overall study: Candidate HPV-specific T-cell clones and common TCR motifs were defined through functional T-cell assays on cells from a couple of HPV16-positive patients. The candidate HPV-specific TCRs and motifs were subsequently tracked in TCR repertoires obtained from roughly 90 patients with HPV-related cancers. The study asked whether T-cell immunity against the HPV oncoproteins E6 and E7 changes during chemoradiotherapy and whether it affects survival.

From the germline V gene, CDR1 is SGHTS and CDR2 is YDEGEE. Relative to germline, V is 0 bases shorter and J is 3 bases shorter, with 6 bases between their ends. Inclusive of the bounding cysteine and phenylalanine, the CDR3 is 13 residues long. Only the CDR3 portion is preserved as DNA: 39 bases, with reading frame beginning at the first base. The method behind the library was the immunoSEQ multiplex PCR assay. TCRdb retrieved this table from immuneACCESS and kept in-frame rearrangements only. Not all clones are present; in checked studies, unresolved V genes account for under half, and no reason is known for the remainder. The sample table lists 65,000 to 80,000 clones, approximately 91% of them with a count of one. Of the sample, 4% to 5% is held by the ten largest clones. Repertoires were sampled repeatedly over the course of chemoradiotherapy so that clonal expansion in the tumor microenvironment could be followed.

The full study reports these points: Improved recurrence-free survival in HPV16-positive patients was associated with expansion of HPV-responsive T cells during chemoradiotherapy. Only a couple of HPV16-positive patients were used to derive the functional definition of HPV-specific T cells, and the survival association was reported for HPV16-positive patients. Expansion of candidate HPV-specific clones and E7-related TCR motifs was observed in the tumor microenvironment during treatment, whereas no such expansion was observed for non-HPV-specific T cells.

The chain is assembled from TRBV5-8 and TRBJ1-1, with no confident D gene call. This TCR was recovered from a human donor with HPV-associated anogenital cancer. The starting material was blood, obtained from a patient who underwent chemoradiotherapy. The CDR3 here reads CASSLGRYTEAFF. The DNA sequence reads TGTGCCAGCAGCTTGGGGCGGTACACTGAAGCTTTCTTT.